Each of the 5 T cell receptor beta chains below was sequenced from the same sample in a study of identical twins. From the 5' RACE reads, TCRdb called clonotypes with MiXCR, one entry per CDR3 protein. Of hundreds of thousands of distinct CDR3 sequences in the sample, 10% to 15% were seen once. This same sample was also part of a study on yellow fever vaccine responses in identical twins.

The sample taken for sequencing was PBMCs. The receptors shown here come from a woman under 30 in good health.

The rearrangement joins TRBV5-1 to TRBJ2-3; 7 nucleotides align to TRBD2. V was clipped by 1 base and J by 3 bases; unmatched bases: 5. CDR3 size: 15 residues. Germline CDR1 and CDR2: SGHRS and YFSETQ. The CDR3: CASSLMGGPTDTQYF. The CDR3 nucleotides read TGCGCCAGCAGCTTGATGGGAGGGCCAACAGATACGCAGTATTTT.

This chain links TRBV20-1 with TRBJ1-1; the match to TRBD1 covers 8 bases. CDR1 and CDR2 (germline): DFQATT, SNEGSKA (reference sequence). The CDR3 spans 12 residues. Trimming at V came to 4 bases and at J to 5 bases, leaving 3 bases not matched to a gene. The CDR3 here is CSATGGRTEAFF. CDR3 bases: TGCAGTGCTACAGGGGGCCGTACTGAAGCTTTCTTT.

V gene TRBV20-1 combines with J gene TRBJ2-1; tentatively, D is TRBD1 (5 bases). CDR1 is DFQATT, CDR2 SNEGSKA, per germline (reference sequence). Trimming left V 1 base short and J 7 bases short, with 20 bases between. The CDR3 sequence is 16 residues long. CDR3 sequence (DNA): TGCAGTGCTAGAGGATCCGAGTCGGACAATTCAAATGAGCAGTTCTTC. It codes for CSARGSESDNSNEQFF.

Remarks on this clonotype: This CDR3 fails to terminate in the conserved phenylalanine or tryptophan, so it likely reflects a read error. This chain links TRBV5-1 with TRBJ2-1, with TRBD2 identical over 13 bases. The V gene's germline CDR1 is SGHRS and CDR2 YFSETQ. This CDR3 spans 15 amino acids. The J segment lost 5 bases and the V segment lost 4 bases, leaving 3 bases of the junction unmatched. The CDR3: CASSPTSGRHNEQFS. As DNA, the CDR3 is TGCGCCAGCAGCCCGACTAGCGGGAGGCACAATGAGCAGTTCTCC.

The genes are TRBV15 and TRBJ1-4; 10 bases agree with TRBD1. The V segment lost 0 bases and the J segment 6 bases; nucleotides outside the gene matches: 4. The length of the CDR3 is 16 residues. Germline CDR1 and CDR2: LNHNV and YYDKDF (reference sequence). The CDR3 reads CATSRDGTGVHEKLFF. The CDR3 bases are TGTGCCACCAGCAGAGATGGGACAGGGGTCCATGAAAAACTGTTTTTT.